Each of the 23 T cell receptor beta chains below was sequenced from the same sample in a study of control samples from healthy donors and cancer patients. Generated by immunoSEQ multiplex PCR, the TCRdb table keeps only in-frame clones and is missing some. The sample consists of roughly 450,000 clones, 90% of them appearing once. Sequencing was carried out using PBMCs. The source of these receptors is a man between 40 and 49 years old with head and neck cancer.

The chain joins TRBV6-5 to TRBJ2-2; the D is unclear. CDR1 and CDR2 (germline): MNHEY, SVGAGI. Trimming left V 2 bases short and J 0 bases short, with 10 bases between. There are 16 residues in the CDR3. The CDR3 region is CASSYAAIANTGELFF. Written as DNA, the CDR3 is TGTGCCAGCAGTTACGCAGCGATCGCGAACACCGGGGAGCTGTTTTTT.

CDR3 sequence (DNA): TGTGCCAGCAGTTGGAGTAGCGGTTACACAGATACGCAGTATTTT. It is translated as CASSWSSGYTDTQYF. The V call is TRBV2, the J call TRBJ2-3; perhaps TRBD2 as D (6 bases). The germline V and J ends were trimmed by 5 bases and 2 bases, with 14 bases remaining between them. The CDR3 covers 15 residues. Germline V gene sequence: CDR1 SNHLY, CDR2 FYNNEI.

The V gene is TRBV30, the J gene TRBJ1-1, with a weak D call TRBD1 (5 bases). The CDR3 loop spans 14 amino acids. V was cut by 0 bases and J by 3 bases, with 11 bases left in between. Germline V gene data show CDR1 as GTSNPN and CDR2 as SVGIG (reference sequence). The CDR3 nucleotides are TGTGCCTGGAGTGTGGGGGTTGTTGACACTGAAGCTTTCTTT. Protein sequence: CAWSVGVVDTEAFF.

The chain links TRBV24-1 to TRBJ2-1; 7 bases line up with TRBD1. The V gene's germline CDR1 is KGHDR and CDR2 SFDVKD. V trimming: 2 bases; J trimming: 8 bases; junction bases outside the gene matches: 11. The CDR3 totals 16 residues. CDR3 bases: TGTGCCACCAGTGATTCCCGAGGACAGGCGTCCTATGAGCAGTTCTTC. The encoded protein is CATSDSRGQASYEQFF.

The table lists this clone with a few counts. This chain uses TRBV18 with TRBJ1-2; 7 bases map to TRBD1. J gave up 4 bases and V 3 bases, and 8 bases lay outside the gene matches. The CDR3 runs to 15 residues. Per the germline V gene, CDR1 is KGHSH and CDR2 is LQKENI. This CDR3 is CASSPRGGGSYGYTF. The CDR3 nucleotides read TGTGCCAGCTCACCCCGGGGAGGGGGCTCCTATGGCTACACCTTC.

This chain connects TRBV30 to TRBJ2-1; D gene unclear. The ends were cut back, 3 bases at V and 5 bases at J, with 11 bases in the middle. CDR1 GTSNPN and CDR2 SVGIG come from the germline V gene (reference sequence). The CDR3 consists of 13 residues. This CDR3 reads CAWRLGSHNEQFF. The CDR3 DNA follows: TGTGCCTGGAGATTAGGTAGCCACAATGAGCAGTTCTTC.

This sequence joins TRBV7-9 and TRBJ2-7; D may be TRBD1 (6 bases). Trimming removed 2 bases at V and 5 bases at J, with 7 bases between. The CDR3 sequence is 12 residues long. CDR1 and CDR2 from the germline V gene are SEHNR and FQNEAQ (reference sequence). The CDR3 spells CASSLQGNEQYF. The DNA for the CDR3 is TGTGCCAGCAGCTTACAGGGGAACGAGCAGTACTTC.

V gene TRBV29-1 combines with J gene TRBJ1-4; D not certain. V lost 1 base and J lost 7, with 7 bases in between. The CDR3 is 12 residues long. Germline V lookup: CDR1 SQVTM, CDR2 ANQGSEA. The CDR3 region has the DNA TGCAGCGTTGAAGGGTATGGTGAAAAACTGTTTTTT. It encodes CSVEGYGEKLFF. The whole variable domain, filled in from reference TRBV29-1 and TRBJ1-4, reads SAVISQKPSRDICQRGTSLTIQCQVDSQVTMMFWYRQQPGQSLTLIATANQGSEATYESGFVIDKFPISRPNLTFSTLTVSNMSPEDSSIYLCSVEGYGEKLFFGSGTQLSVL.

The chain uses TRBV5-1 and TRBJ2-3; TRBD2 matches at 12 bases. V was clipped by 1 base and J by 2 bases; unmatched bases: 2. This CDR3 contains 16 residues. Looked up from germline, CDR1 is SGHRS and CDR2 is YFSETQ. The CDR3 DNA reads as TGCGCCAGCAGCTTGCGACTAGCGGGGGTCACAGATACGCAGTATTTT. Its translation: CASSLRLAGVTDTQYF.

This clone was observed a single time. V gene TRBV19 combines with J gene TRBJ2-1; a weak D match, TRBD1 (6 bases). V lost 1 base, J lost 9 bases, and 16 bases lay in between. The CDR3 covers 15 residues. Per germline, CDR1 LNHDA and CDR2 SQIVND (reference sequence). CDR3 coding DNA: TGTGCCAGTAGTATAGTTCGGGCAGGGGCAGGTGAGCAGTTCTTC. Translation: CASSIVRAGAGEQFF.

The rearrangement joins TRBV6-5 to TRBJ2-7, with D hard to call. V was trimmed by 2 bases and J by 4 bases, leaving 12 bases between them. Per germline, CDR1 MNHEY and CDR2 SVGAGI. The CDR3 spans 14 residues. CDR3 DNA: TGTGCCAGCAGTTACAAGGGTTGGTCGTACGAGCAGTACTTC. As protein: CASSYKGWSYEQYF.

The gene calls are TRBV12-3 or TRBV12-4 and TRBJ2-1; unclear D gene. CDR3 size: 11 residues. Trimming cost V 3 bases and J 10 bases, with 7 bases left between them. CDR3 amino acids: CASSFLGEQFF. As DNA, the CDR3 is TGTGCCAGCAGTTTTCTTGGGGAGCAGTTCTTC.

For the CDR3, the DNA is TGTGCCAGCAGTTCGGGGACGGCGAACACTGAAGCTTTCTTT. Its protein is CASSSGTANTEAFF. This chain links TRBV28 with TRBJ1-1, with D tentatively TRBD1 (5 bases). Trimming shortened V by 4 bases and J by 1 base, and 10 bases separated the two germline ends. CDR3 size: 14 residues. From germline, CDR1 is MDHEN and CDR2 SYDVKM.

The chain has TRBV28 and TRBJ2-7; the D gene could be TRBD1 or TRBD2 (5 bases each). V was clipped by 3 bases and J by 3 bases, with 33 bases between them. CDR3 length: 21 amino acids. The V gene's germline CDR1 is MDHEN and CDR2 SYDVKM. CDR3 coding DNA: TGTGCCAGCAGTTTTCAATTGTCTCGGGGAAAAGAGGGACCCCCTCGCTACGAGCAGTACTTC. Protein product: CASSFQLSRGKEGPPRYEQYF.

This chain links TRBV6-6 with TRBJ1-2, with TRBD1 matching 8 bases. V shed 2 bases and J 9 bases; nucleotides not matched to a gene: 8. The CDR3 has 14 amino acids. Germline assignment: CDR1 MNHNY and CDR2 SVGAGI (reference sequence). CDR3 in DNA: TGTGCCAGCAGTTACACCACAGGGGGTAGTAGCTACACCTTC. Encoded protein: CASSYTTGGSSYTF.

J is TRBJ1-6 and V is TRBV28; tentative D call: TRBD1 (6 bases). The CDR3 is made up of 15 amino acids. In germline, CDR1 is MDHEN, CDR2 SYDVKM. Trimming pared 5 bases from V and 7 bases from J, leaving 15 bases between. In nucleotides, the CDR3 is TGTGCCAGCAGTCCGACCGACAGGTCCAATTCACCCCTCCACTTT. Translating it yields CASSPTDRSNSPLHF.

CDR3 sequence (DNA): TGTGCCAGCAGTGCAGCTAGCGGGGGAAGCACAGATACGCAGTATTTT. Amino acids: CASSAASGGSTDTQYF. The V call is TRBV2, the J call TRBJ2-3, with 10 nucleotides matching TRBD2. V lost 4 bases to trimming and J lost 0 bases; unmatched junction nucleotides: 4. This CDR3 is 16 amino acids long. Germline CDR1 SNHLY, CDR2 FYNNEI. The entire variable domain, with the rest obtained from reference TRBV2 and TRBJ2-3, is as follows: EPEVTQTPSHQVTQMGQEVILRCVPISNHLYFYWYRQILGQKVEFLVSFYNNEISEKSEIFDDQFSVERPDGSNFTLKIRSTKLEDSAMYFCASSAASGGSTDTQYFGPGTRLTVL.

About this clone: This same CDR3 is encoded by further DNA sequences in the sample. The chain is built from TRBV7-2 and TRBJ1-5; D not certain. This CDR3 region has 12 residues. The germline V and J ends were trimmed by 3 bases and 4 bases, with 4 bases remaining between them. Germline CDR1 SGHTA, CDR2 FQGNSA. The CDR3, as DNA: TGTGCCAGCAGCTTGGTGAATCAGCCCCAGCATTTT. As protein: CASSLVNQPQHF.

The rearrangement joins TRBV12-3 or TRBV12-4 to TRBJ2-5, with a possible D match to TRBD1 (5 bases). The CDR3 length is 13 residues. Between the trimmed V and J ends, which lost 6 bases and 4 bases, there was a span of 12 bases. The CDR3 loop is CASRRPGIETQYF. The CDR3 DNA reads as TGTGCCAGCAGACGGCCAGGGATAGAGACCCAGTACTTC.

V usage is TRBV3-1 (or the pseudogene TRBV3-2) and J usage is TRBJ2-1, with 12 bases fitting TRBD2. The CDR3 loop spans 14 amino acids. Looked up from germline, CDR1 is LGHDT and CDR2 is YNNKEL (reference sequence). The trim removed 4 bases at V and 6 bases at J, leaving 1 base unmatched. The CDR3 bases are TGTGCCAGCAGCCCTAGCGGGAGGGCCAATGAGCAGTTCTTC. As protein: CASSPSGRANEQFF.

The J gene is TRBJ2-5, the V gene TRBV25-1; D call uncertain. This CDR3 has 10 amino acids. The V end lost 6 bases, the J end lost 2 bases, and 1 base lay between the germline ends. Germline-derived CDR1 and CDR2 are MGHDK and SYGVNS. Written as DNA, the CDR3 is TGTGCCAGCAGACAAGAGACCCAGTACTTC. Protein: CASRQETQYF.

The chain uses TRBV19 and TRBJ1-1, with 7 bases identical to TRBD1. The trim removed 5 bases at V and 11 bases at J, leaving 11 bases unmatched. The CDR3 consists of 13 residues. Looked up from germline, CDR1 is LNHDA and CDR2 is SQIVND (reference sequence). The CDR3 sequence: CASSLTGIGKAFF. The CDR3 DNA follows: TGTGCCAGTAGTCTGACAGGGATCGGGAAGGCTTTCTTT.

The chain carries TRBV29-1 and TRBJ1-4, with TRBD1 identical over 7 bases. The ends lost 7 bases at V and 4 bases at J; junction bases unmatched: 6. The germline gives CDR1 SQVTM, CDR2 ANQGSEA. CDR3 length: 13 residues. In DNA, the CDR3 is TGCAGCGCCGGGACAGACCTTAATGAAAAACTGTTTTTT. Protein: CSAGTDLNEKLFF.